The 23 T cell receptor beta chains in this list originate from one sample, sequenced in a study of T-cell memory formation after mild COVID-19. In TCRdb, the 5' RACE reads were re-called with MiXCR into one record per CDR3 protein. The repertoire consists of 65,000 to 90,000 distinct CDR3 sequences, with roughly 13% occurring once and the leading ten covering less than 45%. Sequenced: PBMCs or a T cell subset sorted from them (not recorded which). The origin of the receptors is a man aged 18 to 35 who had mild COVID-19 (a few samples of this study predate the infection). Cell type and time point are not known.

The genes are TRBV5-4 and TRBJ1-1; 9 nucleotides agree with TRBD1. Germline lookup yields CDR1 SGHNT and CDR2 YYREEE (reference sequence). Unmatched junction bases numbered 11, after V lost 3 bases and J lost 5 bases. The length of the CDR3 is 16 residues. For the CDR3, the DNA is TGTGCCAGCAGCTCCACGACCCCGACAGGGGGGACTGAAGCTTTCTTT. It encodes CASSSTTPTGGTEAFF.

Written as DNA, the CDR3 is TGTGCCTGGAGTGTCGGGGACTACGAGCAGTACTTC. It is translated as CAWSVGDYEQYF. The rearrangement uses TRBV30 and TRBJ2-7; possibly TRBD2 for D (5 bases). Trimming took off 0 bases at V and 3 bases at J, with 6 bases between the two ends. This CDR3 region has 12 residues. Germline loops: CDR1 GTSNPN, CDR2 SVGIG (reference sequence).

This clonotype has just a few counts. This CDR3 is CSVPEGKEQFF. CDR3 DNA sequence: TGCAGCGTCCCGGAGGGGAAGGAGCAGTTCTTC. The chain carries TRBV29-1 and TRBJ2-1; D might be TRBD2 (6 bases). The CDR3 totals 11 residues. Germline V lookup: CDR1 SQVTM, CDR2 ANQGSEA. Trimming left V 6 bases short and J 10 bases short, with 13 bases between.

This chain joins TRBV7-2 and TRBJ1-1; a weak D match, TRBD1 (5 bases). The CDR3 loop spans 15 amino acids. V lost 5 bases and J lost 5, with 18 bases in between. Germline-derived CDR1 and CDR2 are SGHTA and FQGNSA. The CDR3 DNA is TGTGCCAGCAGCCCTCGCCAGTTTGGGGGTACTGAAGCTTTCTTT. This encodes CASSPRQFGGTEAFF.

V gene TRBV10-3 combines with J gene TRBJ1-1, with D hard to call. The CDR3 loop spans 14 amino acids. Germline V CDR1 and CDR2: ENHRY, SYGVKD. V lost 7 bases, J lost 1 base, and 13 bases lay in between. The CDR3 protein is CAINTIPGNTEAFF. The CDR3 coding sequence is TGTGCCATCAACACCATCCCTGGGAACACTGAAGCTTTCTTT.

This chain uses TRBV7-6 with TRBJ1-2; D perhaps matches TRBD1 (6 bases). The CDR3 extends over 16 amino acids. In germline, CDR1 is SGHVS, CDR2 FNYEAQ. With 1 base removed from V and 8 bases from J, the gap between germline ends came to 20 bases. The CDR3 DNA reads TGTGCCAGCAGCTTAGGGTCCCAACAGGGTTCGTTGGGCTACACCTTC. It codes for CASSLGSQQGSLGYTF.

This rearrangement joins TRBV10-1 to TRBJ2-7; 8 bases align to TRBD1. V was pared by 8 bases and J by 2 bases, with 26 bases of the junction left unmatched. There are 20 residues in the CDR3. Per germline, CDR1 WNHNN and CDR2 SYGVQD (reference sequence). CDR3 sequence (DNA): TGCGCCAGCTCCCGGAGGCACCCTGACAGGGGAGGTATTCGGGCCTACGAGCAGTACGTC. Translation: CASSRRHPDRGGIRAYEQYV.

This clonotype was found a few times. The chain is built from TRBV7-9 and TRBJ2-1, with TRBD2 matching over 11 bases. Germline V gene lookup returns CDR1 SEHNR and CDR2 FQNEAQ (reference sequence). After removal of 10 bases from V and 5 bases from J, the junction contained 10 bases not matched to a gene. CDR3 length: 15 amino acids. Here the CDR3 DNA reads TGTGCCACATTTACACTAGCGGGGGAGCACAATGAGCAGTTCTTC. Its protein product is CATFTLAGEHNEQFF.

The rearrangement uses TRBV6-4 and TRBJ2-2, with D possibly being TRBD2 (5 bases). The CDR3 covers 15 residues. Per germline, CDR1 MRHNA and CDR2 SNTAGT. V gave up 7 bases and J gave up 3 bases, with 15 bases separating them. This chain's CDR3 is CASKAAGWDTGELFF. The CDR3 bases are TGTGCCAGCAAAGCGGCCGGGTGGGACACCGGGGAGCTGTTTTTT.

The rearrangement joins TRBV4-1 to TRBJ1-5; D gene ambiguous. The germline V and J ends were trimmed by 1 base and 3 bases, with 10 bases remaining between them. CDR3 length equals 15 residues. The germline CDR1 and CDR2 sequences are MGHRA and YSYEKL. CDR3 amino acids: CASSQVEGPNQPQHF. The CDR3, as DNA: TGCGCCAGCAGCCAAGTCGAGGGCCCCAATCAGCCCCAGCATTTT.

The table lists this clonotype with many counts. The rearrangement links TRBV5-1 to TRBJ2-7, with D hard to call. V lost 4 bases and J lost 0, with 5 bases in between. The germline CDR1 and CDR2 sequences are SGHRS and YFSETQ. The CDR3 runs to 12 residues. The DNA of the CDR3 is TGCGCCAGCAGCACTGGCTCCTACGAGCAGTACGTC. Its protein product is CASSTGSYEQYV.

This rearrangement joins TRBV7-9 to TRBJ1-4; possibly TRBD1 for D (6 bases). The CDR3 is 16 amino acids. V lost 4 bases to trimming and J lost 7 bases, with 19 bases between them. CDR1 is SEHNR, CDR2 FQNEAQ, per germline (reference sequence). The CDR3 here is CASSSTGGGIGEKLFF. CDR3 sequence (DNA): TGTGCCAGCAGCTCGACTGGGGGGGGCATCGGTGAAAAACTGTTTTTT.

The rearrangement uses TRBV6-6 and TRBJ2-2; D call uncertain. V was cut by 7 bases and J by 7 bases, with 10 bases left in between. CDR1 MNHNY and CDR2 SVGAGI come from the germline V gene (reference sequence). This CDR3 region has 12 residues. DNA of the CDR3: TGTGCCAGCACGACCCGTGGCGGGGAGCTGTTTTTT. Residues: CASTTRGGELFF.

The sample holds a few counts of this clonotype. CDR3 sequence: CASSPFGTSGGGTGELFF. Written as DNA, the CDR3 is TGCGCCAGCAGCCCCTTCGGGACTAGCGGGGGAGGAACCGGGGAGCTGTTTTTT. The chain is built from TRBV5-1 and TRBJ2-2; 14 nucleotides agree with TRBD2. The V segment lost 4 bases and the J segment 5 bases; nucleotides outside the gene matches: 10. CDR1 is SGHRS, CDR2 YFSETQ, per germline. This CDR3 has 18 residues.

This clonotype was seen more than once but under ten times. This chain connects TRBV7-8 to TRBJ1-5; D is ambiguous. The CDR3 has 8 amino acids. V dropped 5 bases and J dropped 10 bases, with 0 bases sitting between them. CDR1 and CDR2 from the germline V gene are SGHVS and FQNEAQ. The CDR3 sequence is CASSPQHF. The CDR3 DNA reads TGTGCCAGCAGCCCCCAGCATTTT.

The genes are TRBV7-6 and TRBJ2-7; D remains unclear. The CDR3 consists of 14 residues. Germline-derived CDR1 and CDR2 are SGHVS and FNYEAQ. Deletions cut 0 bases from V and 4 bases from J, with 10 bases between. The chain's CDR3 is CASSLASDGYEQYF. DNA of the CDR3: TGTGCCAGCAGCTTAGCCTCGGACGGTTACGAGCAGTACTTC. Combining the CDR3 with reference TRBV7-6 and TRBJ2-7 gives the whole variable domain GAGVSQSPRYKVTKRGQDVALRCDPISGHVSLYWYRQALGQGPEFLTYFNYEAQQDKSGLPNDRFSAERPEGSISTLTIQRTEQRDSAMYRCASSLASDGYEQYFGPGTRLTVT.

This chain links TRBV15 with TRBJ1-1, with D unclear. Germline V gene sequence: CDR1 LNHNV, CDR2 YYDKDF (reference sequence). Trimming took 3 bases from V and 11 from J, leaving 19 bases between them. The length of the CDR3 is 14 residues. CDR3 in DNA: TGTGCCACCAGCAGGAGAGGGCCATACCCCGAGGCTTTCTTT. This gives the protein CATSRRGPYPEAFF. The full variable domain, rest sourced from reference TRBV15 and TRBJ1-1, is DAMVIQNPRYQVTQFGKPVTLSCSQTLNHNVMYWYQQKSSQAPKLLFHYYDKDFNNEADTPDNFQSRRPNTSFCFLDIRSPGLGDTAMYLCATSRRGPYPEAFFGQGTRLTVV.

This clonotype occurred many times. J is TRBJ2-1 and V is TRBV7-9; D is perhaps TRBD1 (6 bases). The CDR3 is 14 residues long. Germline V gene data show CDR1 as SEHNR and CDR2 as FQNEAQ (reference sequence). Trimming removed 11 bases at V and 2 bases at J, with 16 bases between. The CDR3 DNA is TGTGCCGGAAGCAGGGGAGCTACCTACAATGAGCAGTTCTTC. It encodes CAGSRGATYNEQFF.

The V call is TRBV29-1, the J call TRBJ2-7; TRBD2 agrees at 7 bases. CDR3 size: 11 residues. Germline-derived CDR1 and CDR2 are SQVTM and ANQGSEA. V lost 4 bases and J lost 3; bases outside the gene matches: 0. The CDR3 sequence is CSVGDYYEQYF. The CDR3 DNA reads TGCAGCGTTGGGGACTACTACGAGCAGTACTTC.

This clonotype was seen at least ten times. The V gene is TRBV18, the J gene TRBJ2-1; D is ambiguous. The CDR3 totals 13 residues. Germline CDR1 KGHSH, CDR2 LQKENI. Trimming removed 8 bases from V and 6 bases from J, with 14 bases in between. CDR3: CASADGPRNEQFF. In nucleotides, the CDR3 is TGTGCCAGCGCAGACGGGCCCCGCAATGAGCAGTTCTTC. The full variable domain, completed using reference TRBV18 and TRBJ2-1, is NAGVMQNPRHLVRRRGQEARLRCSPMKGHSHVYWYRQLPEEGLKFMVYLQKENIIDESGMPKERFSAEFPKEGPSILRIQQVVRGDSAAYFCASADGPRNEQFFGPGTRLTVL.

This chain joins TRBV13 and TRBJ1-2, with D tentatively TRBD1 (6 bases). Germline CDR1 PRHDT, CDR2 FYEKMQ (reference sequence). V lost 3 bases and J 3 bases, leaving 11 bases between the germline ends. The CDR3 extends over 14 amino acids. CDR3 in amino acids: CASSLTGTHYGYTF. DNA of the CDR3: TGTGCCAGCAGCTTGACCGGGACACACTATGGCTACACCTTC.

The rearrangement joins TRBV7-2 to TRBJ2-1; 8 nucleotides agree with TRBD2. This CDR3 has 15 residues. The V gene's germline CDR1 is SGHTA and CDR2 FQGNSA. The ends lost 2 bases at V and 7 bases at J; junction bases unmatched: 7. The CDR3 protein is CASSLFQAGDNEQFF. The CDR3 DNA follows: TGTGCCAGCAGCTTATTTCAAGCGGGGGATAATGAGCAGTTCTTC.

V usage is TRBV13 and J usage is TRBJ2-5, with D tentatively TRBD1 (5 bases). The V end was cut by 9 bases, the J end by 1 base, with 9 bases between. The length of the CDR3 is 12 residues. CDR1 is PRHDT, CDR2 FYEKMQ, per germline (reference sequence). The CDR3 loop reads CASSQVQETQYF. The CDR3 DNA reads TGTGCCAGTTCACAGGTCCAAGAGACCCAGTACTTC.